This T cell receptor beta chain came from a study of graft-versus-host responses after intestinal transplantation. Overall study: Every one of the recipients received anti-thymocyte globulin induction and afterwards took tacrolimus and steroids for three to four years. Points from the study as a whole: Some GvH clones appeared in ileal mucosa or blood before recipient bone marrow.

The protocol was immunoSEQ multiplex PCR, while the TCRdb copy is restricted to in-frame clones and leaves out a portion. The table has about 86,000 clones, approximately 90% seen once. Trimming stripped 2 bases from V and 4 bases from J, with 8 bases between. Germline CDR1 is MNHEY and CDR2 is SMNVEV (reference sequence). This CDR3 region has 13 residues. With respect to this clone: No antigen is known for it.

The TCR sequence derives from a human donor who was the organ donor for an intestinal transplant. Specimen: unstimulated CD4+ T cells sorted from spleen or lymph node cells, collected before transplant. The V gene is TRBV27, the J gene TRBJ1-1, with a tentative D call TRBD1 (5 bases). CDR3 DNA sequence: TGTGCCAGCAGTTTAGTGGGGGGCACTGAAGCTTTCTTT. The encoded protein is CASSLVGGTEAFF.